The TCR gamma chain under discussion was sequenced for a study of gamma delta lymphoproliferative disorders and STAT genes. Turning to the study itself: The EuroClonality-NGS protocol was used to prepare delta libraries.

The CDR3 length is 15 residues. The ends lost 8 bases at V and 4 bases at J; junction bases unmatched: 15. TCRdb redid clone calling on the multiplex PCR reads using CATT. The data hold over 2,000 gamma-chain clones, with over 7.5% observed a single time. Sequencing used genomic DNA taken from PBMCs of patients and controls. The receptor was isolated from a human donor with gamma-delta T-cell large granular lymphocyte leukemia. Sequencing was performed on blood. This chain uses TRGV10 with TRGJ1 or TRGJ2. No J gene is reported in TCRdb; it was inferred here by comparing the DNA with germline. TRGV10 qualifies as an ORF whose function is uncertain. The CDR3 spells CAAWDLTVYYYKKLF. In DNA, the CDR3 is TGTGCTGCGTGGGATTTGACGGTTTACTATTATAAGAAACTCTTT.